The clone carrying this TCR beta chain appeared a few times. These gene names are mouse names. The read ends 4 residues early relative to the CDR3; the germline J gene fills the gap. The CDR3 totals 14 residues. Looked up from germline, CDR1 is NSHNY and CDR2 is SYGAGN. V lost 2 bases and J 3 bases, leaving 10 bases between the germline ends. Sequencing templates came from extracted RNA that was reverse transcribed into cDNA. This table comes from immunoSEQ multiplex PCR, and its TCRdb copy is limited to in-frame clones, with some not included. This repertoire holds more than 250,000 clones, and none appear only once. The record originates from a study of CD8+ T cells in alopecia areata. Sorting used CD4, CD8alpha, NKG2D, NKG2ACE and other markers on pooled cutaneous lymph node cells.

The rearrangement links TRBV13-1 to TRBJ2-5; a possible D gene is TRBD2 (6 bases). The sequencing input was CD4+ T cells sorted from a lymph node. The clonotype originates from a C3H/HeJ mouse with alopecia areata. MHC haplotype of the strain: H2-k. The CDR3 protein is CASSEWGRQDTQYF. The sequenced part of the CDR3 DNA is TGTGCCAGCAGTGAATGGGGGAGGCAAGAC.